This T cell receptor beta chain was sequenced for a study of blood T cell repertoires in COVID-19. The wider study: The study drew acute and convalescent COVID-19 samples from the United States, Italy and Spain.

The germline CDR1 and CDR2 sequences are MNHEY and SVGAGI. The CDR3 runs 14 residues. The ends lost 8 bases at V and 4 bases at J; junction bases unmatched: 5. Source study methods: For nucleated cells, counts were estimated from reference gene primer amplification. Profiling relied on immunoSEQ multiplex PCR, and the TCRdb table lists in-frame clones only, not all of them. V and J calls plus clone size are reproduced from that table; the DNA served to infer D and trimming. This table holds approximately 300,000 clones, around 90% found once. Ages ranged from roughly 18 to 100 years, with residence in about two dozen US areas. Two consecutive negative NP/OP PCR tests, clearance, or resolved symptoms defined Cohort 3 recovery.

Material: PBMCs or T cells enriched from blood (not recorded which). The rearrangement uses TRBV6-5 and TRBJ1-5; 10 positions match TRBD1. The sequence derives from a woman in her thirties who had recovered from COVID-19. CDR3 DNA sequence: TGTGCCAGCTCTTGGACAGGGGGGAATCAGCCCCAGCATTTT. This gives the protein CASSWTGGNQPQHF.